Below are 28 T cell receptor beta chains sequenced from a single sample in a study of cytomegalovirus exposure and HLA in healthy donors. PCR was performed using 60 Vbeta and 13 Jbeta primers. TCRdb's copy holds only in-frame clones and misses some; the assay was immunoSEQ multiplex PCR. The sample includes some 150,000 clones, approximately 80% of them seen just once. Sequenced input: PBMCs. The receptors stem from a young man in good health and CMV-seropositive.

The chain uses TRBV12-5 and TRBJ2-3; perhaps TRBD1 as D (6 bases). The length of the CDR3 is 15 residues. CDR1 is LGHNT and CDR2 is FRNRAP in the germline V gene. The V end lost 5 bases, the J end lost 4 bases, and 16 bases lay between the germline ends. The CDR3 spells CASGHGLQGSDTQYF. CDR3 DNA: TGTGCTAGTGGTCATGGTTTACAGGGATCAGATACGCAGTATTTT.

The CDR3 protein is CASSMDRGRETQYF. The CDR3 region has the DNA TGTGCCAGCAGCATGGACAGGGGGCGGGAGACCCAGTACTTC. This chain links TRBV2 with TRBJ2-5, with 11 bases fitting TRBD1. V dropped 6 bases and J dropped 5; count of bases not matched to a gene: 5. The CDR3 spans 14 residues. CDR1 and CDR2 (germline): SNHLY, FYNNEI.

The chain is built from TRBV11-2 and TRBJ1-6; TRBD1 might be the D (6 bases). There are 17 residues in the CDR3. Trimming cost V 2 bases and J 7 bases, with 18 bases left between them. Germline V gene sequence: CDR1 SGHAT, CDR2 FQNNGV. Here the CDR3 reads CASSLFPGQGRNSPLHF. The CDR3 DNA is TGTGCCAGCAGCTTATTTCCCGGGCAGGGGAGAAATTCACCCCTCCACTTT.

This chain joins TRBV21-1 and TRBJ1-2. TRBV21-1 is annotated as a pseudogene. CDR3 length: 16 amino acids. The CDR3 region is CASSKGGGAGRKGYTF. The CDR3 DNA reads as TGTGCCAGCAGCAAAGGTGGAGGGGCAGGGAGAAAAGGCTACACCTTC.

This clone was detected only once. The V gene is TRBV19, the J gene TRBJ1-5; 9 bases line up with TRBD1. From germline, CDR1 is LNHDA and CDR2 SQIVND (reference sequence). CDR3 size: 18 residues. J gave up 0 bases and V 8 bases, and 14 bases lay outside the gene matches. The CDR3 DNA is TGTGCCAGTTTGAATACAGGGGGCTTACTCTATAGCAATCAGCCCCAGCATTTT. Its translation: CASLNTGGLLYSNQPQHF.

This clone was seen only a few times. The V and J genes are TRBV6-6 and TRBJ2-1; perhaps TRBD2 as D (6 bases). The V end lost 0 bases, the J end lost 0 bases, and 9 bases lay between the germline ends. CDR3 length: 16 amino acids. Germline-derived CDR1 and CDR2 are MNHNY and SVGAGI (reference sequence). CDR3 sequence: CASSYSRESSYNEQFF. The CDR3 DNA sequence: TGTGCCAGCAGTTACTCCCGGGAGAGCTCCTACAATGAGCAGTTCTTC.

The J gene is TRBJ1-1, the V gene TRBV18; a weak D match, TRBD1 (6 bases). V was cut by 4 bases and J by 4 bases, with 13 bases left in between. Germline-derived CDR1 and CDR2 are KGHSH and LQKENI. The CDR3 has 14 residues. CDR3 region: CASSRGQNPTEAFF. The CDR3 DNA is TGTGCCAGCTCACGTGGACAGAATCCCACTGAAGCTTTCTTT.

The V gene is TRBV7-8, the J gene TRBJ2-5, with 9 bases matching TRBD2. From germline, CDR1 is SGHVS and CDR2 FQNEAQ. The length of the CDR3 is 15 residues. V lost 7 bases to trimming and J lost 5 bases; unmatched junction nucleotides: 11. CDR3 amino acids: CASTQRISGSETQYF. CDR3 DNA sequence: TGTGCCAGCACCCAGAGAATTAGCGGGAGTGAGACCCAGTACTTC.

CDR3 in DNA: TGTGCCAGCAGCGTAGAGCCAGGGGGATCACCCCTCCACTTT. Translated, it gives CASSVEPGGSPLHF. V is TRBV9 and J is TRBJ1-6, with 7 bases matching TRBD1. The V gene's germline CDR1 is SGDLS and CDR2 YYNGEE. The CDR3 consists of 14 residues. Unmatched junction bases numbered 4, after V lost 0 bases and J lost 10 bases.

This clone is a singleton in its sample. Compared with germline, one end of the junction differs, possibly owing to a read error. The chain carries TRBV7-9 and TRBJ2-7; 7 positions agree with TRBD1. This CDR3 is 16 amino acids long. Germline V gene lookup returns CDR1 SEHNR and CDR2 FQNEAQ (reference sequence). The CDR3 bases are TGTTCCAGCAGTCCAACTGAGGGGGCAAGTATCTACGAGCAGTACTTC. Translation gives CSSSPTEGASIYEQYF.

This clone appeared a few times. The chain is built from TRBV6-5 and TRBJ1-5; 7 nucleotides agree with TRBD1. V lost 7 bases and J lost 2; bases outside the gene matches: 5. The CDR3 is 14 amino acids. Germline-derived CDR1 and CDR2 are MNHEY and SVGAGI. CDR3 in DNA: TGTGCCAGCATGACAGGGTCGGGCAATCAGCCCCAGCATTTT. Its translation: CASMTGSGNQPQHF.

The J gene is TRBJ2-7, the V gene TRBV6-4; a weak D match, TRBD2 (6 bases). Trimming took 4 bases from V and 0 from J, leaving 10 bases between them. Germline loops: CDR1 MRHNA, CDR2 SNTAGT. The CDR3 has 14 amino acids. This CDR3 is CASSASSVSYEQYF. The CDR3 nucleotides are TGTGCCAGCAGTGCATCTAGCGTCTCCTACGAGCAGTACTTC.

The chain couples TRBV19 to TRBJ2-2; tentative D call: TRBD1 (5 bases). This CDR3 region has 13 residues. The V end lost 7 bases, the J end lost 14 bases, and 20 bases lay between the germline ends. The germline V gene encodes CDR1 LNHDA and CDR2 SQIVND (reference sequence). The chain's CDR3 is CASIGQGKFRLFF. In DNA form, the CDR3 reads TGTGCCAGTATCGGCCAGGGAAAGTTTCGACTGTTTTTT.

This rearrangement joins TRBV5-6 to TRBJ2-1, with D unclear. V lost 2 bases and J 2 bases, leaving 11 bases between the germline ends. The CDR3 is 15 amino acids. CDR1 SGHDT and CDR2 YYEEEE come from the germline V gene. The CDR3: CASSFRPSPYNEQFF. DNA for the CDR3: TGTGCCAGCAGCTTTCGTCCGAGTCCCTACAATGAGCAGTTCTTC.

This sequence joins TRBV14 and TRBJ1-1, with D possibly TRBD1 on 5 matching bases. The CDR3 length is 12 residues. Trimming pared 4 bases from V and 7 bases from J, leaving 10 bases between. CDR1 is SGHDN and CDR2 is FVKESK in the germline V gene. CDR3 coding DNA: TGTGCCAGCAGCCGATCCAGGGTTGAAGCTTTCTTT. It yields the protein CASSRSRVEAFF.

V gene TRBV13 combines with J gene TRBJ2-5; 7 nucleotides match TRBD2. The CDR3 totals 15 residues. The V gene's germline CDR1 is PRHDT and CDR2 FYEKMQ (reference sequence). The V segment lost 5 bases and the J segment 2 bases; nucleotides outside the gene matches: 8. The CDR3 DNA reads as TGTGCCAGCAGCCATGGGAGGGAATGGCAAGAGACCCAGTACTTC. This sequence encodes CASSHGREWQETQYF. The whole variable domain, filled in from reference TRBV13 and TRBJ2-5, reads AAGVIQSPRHLIKEKRETATLKCYPIPRHDTVYWYQQGPGQDPQFLISFYEKMQSDKGSIPDRFSAQQFSDYHSELNMSSLELGDSALYFCASSHGREWQETQYFGPGTRLLVL.

V and J are TRBV18 and TRBJ2-5; the D gene is possibly TRBD2 (6 bases). The CDR3 totals 16 residues. V dropped 1 base and J dropped 2 bases, with 14 bases sitting between them. Per germline, CDR1 KGHSH and CDR2 LQKENI. CDR3 protein: CASSPLGGQGQETQYF. CDR3 coding DNA: TGTGCCAGCTCACCACTAGGAGGGCAGGGACAAGAGACCCAGTACTTC.

The genes are TRBV6-4 and TRBJ2-7, with 8 positions matching TRBD2. J lost 3 bases, V lost 6 bases, and 22 bases had no gene match. This CDR3 spans 19 amino acids. Germline lookup yields CDR1 MRHNA and CDR2 SNTAGT. The DNA of the CDR3 is TGTGCCAGCAGACTCCTAGCGGGCGGGAGTATATCGAGGGACTACGAGCAGTACTTC. This gives the protein CASRLLAGGSISRDYEQYF.

The V gene is TRBV4-2, the J gene TRBJ1-1, with D hard to call. Germline V gene data show CDR1 as LGHNA and CDR2 as YNFKEQ. CDR3 size: 14 residues. The germline V and J ends were trimmed by 0 bases and 1 base, with 6 bases remaining between them. The CDR3 nucleotides are TGTGCCAGCAGCCAAGACAGGCGGAACACTGAAGCTTTCTTT. Its protein is CASSQDRRNTEAFF.

This chain connects TRBV4-1 to TRBJ2-7, with 11 nucleotides matching TRBD2. This CDR3 contains 17 residues. J was trimmed by 0 bases and V by 3 bases; bases with no gene match: 7. The V gene's germline CDR1 is MGHRA and CDR2 YSYEKL. CDR3 loop: CASSQLTSGSHSYEQYF. The CDR3 DNA is TGCGCCAGCAGCCAGCTTACTAGCGGGAGCCACTCCTACGAGCAGTACTTC.

This clone was counted only a few times. The chain combines TRBV6-5 with TRBJ2-1, with TRBD2 matching over 7 bases. The trim removed 4 bases at V and 5 bases at J, leaving 5 bases unmatched. The CDR3 is 14 amino acids. Germline V gives CDR1 MNHEY, CDR2 SVGAGI. The CDR3 coding sequence is TGTGCCAGCAGTTGGGGGGGAAGGGACAATGAGCAGTTCTTC. It encodes CASSWGGRDNEQFF.

The chain couples TRBV29-1 to TRBJ1-5; TRBD1 matches 9 bases. Looked up from germline, CDR1 is SQVTM and CDR2 is ANQGSEA. V was pared by 6 bases and J by 0 bases, with 9 bases of the junction left unmatched. The CDR3 totals 16 residues. This chain's CDR3 is CSVALTGGDSNQPQHF. The CDR3 DNA reads as TGCAGCGTAGCCCTGACAGGGGGAGATAGCAATCAGCCCCAGCATTTT.

This clone has a single count. The chain has TRBV19 and TRBJ1-1, with D uncertain. V lost 5 bases, J lost 5 bases, and 15 bases lay in between. CDR3 length: 14 residues. Germline V gene data show CDR1 as LNHDA and CDR2 as SQIVND (reference sequence). Here the CDR3 DNA reads TGTGCCAGTAGTCCCACGGGAGTACCAACTGAAGCTTTCTTT. This encodes CASSPTGVPTEAFF.

The rearrangement joins TRBV6-1 to TRBJ1-5; TRBD1 might be the D (6 bases). Trimming took 6 bases from V and 5 from J, leaving 11 bases between them. The germline V gene encodes CDR1 MNHNS and CDR2 SASEGT. This CDR3 is 13 amino acids long. The CDR3 reads CASSTTGYQPQHF. The CDR3 nucleotides read TGTGCCAGCAGCACGACAGGATATCAGCCCCAGCATTTT.

The chain uses TRBV7-9 and TRBJ2-6, with unresolved D. The germline V gene encodes CDR1 SEHNR and CDR2 FQNEAQ (reference sequence). CDR3 size: 15 residues. V lost 3 bases to trimming and J lost 0 bases, with 6 bases between them. CDR3 in amino acids: CASSFTSSGANVLTF. In DNA, the CDR3 is TGTGCCAGCAGCTTCACGAGCTCTGGGGCCAACGTCCTGACTTTC.

The chain couples TRBV10-3 to TRBJ1-4; D is perhaps TRBD1 (5 bases). V lost 8 bases and J lost 7, with 14 bases in between. Looked up from germline, CDR1 is ENHRY and CDR2 is SYGVKD. CDR3 length equals 13 residues. The CDR3 nucleotides are TGTGCCATCGGGGGGGGTTTCGGTGAAAAACTGTTTTTT. It codes for CAIGGGFGEKLFF.

The rearrangement joins TRBV29-1 to TRBJ1-5; weak D call: TRBD1 (5 bases). CDR1 is SQVTM and CDR2 is ANQGSEA in the germline V gene. There are 14 residues in the CDR3. Trimming took off 6 bases at V and 0 bases at J, with 12 bases between the two ends. CDR3: CSVQTQDSNQPQHF. In DNA, the CDR3 is TGCAGCGTCCAGACACAGGATAGCAATCAGCCCCAGCATTTT. Using reference TRBV29-1 and TRBJ1-5 for the parts outside the CDR3, the full variable domain is SAVISQKPSRDICQRGTSLTIQCQVDSQVTMMFWYRQQPGQSLTLIATANQGSEATYESGFVIDKFPISRPNLTFSTLTVSNMSPEDSSIYLCSVQTQDSNQPQHFGDGTRLSIL.

The chain couples TRBV10-2 to TRBJ2-3; D may be TRBD2 (5 bases). Trimming left V 2 bases short and J 0 bases short, with 9 bases between. Germline assignment: CDR1 WSHSY and CDR2 SAAADI. The CDR3 totals 15 residues. Written as DNA, the CDR3 is TGCGCCAGCAGTGAGGGCGCGGGTAGCACAGATACGCAGTATTTT. It translates to CASSEGAGSTDTQYF.